The 20 T cell receptor beta chains presented below share a single source sample, sequenced in a study of neurological immune-mediated disorders. In TCRdb, the 5' RACE reads were re-called with MiXCR into one record per CDR3 protein. The sample has under 90,000 distinct CDR3 sequences; roughly 10% are singletons. Sequenced material: PBMCs. Receptor source: a man between 45 and 60 years old in good health.

In its sample, this clonotype was seen a few times. This rearrangement joins TRBV5-6 to TRBJ1-1, with TRBD1 matching over 8 bases. This CDR3 contains 16 residues. Germline trimming cut 4 bases from V and 0 bases from J; bases unmatched to any gene: 8. Germline V gene data show CDR1 as SGHDT and CDR2 as YYEEEE. CDR3 loop: CASSPTGGFMNTEAFF. Here the CDR3 DNA reads TGTGCCAGCAGCCCCACAGGGGGATTCATGAACACTGAAGCTTTCTTT.

This clonotype was observed at least ten times. The chain has TRBV7-2 and TRBJ2-5; D call uncertain. The ends were cut back, 2 bases at V and 4 bases at J, with 5 bases in the middle. The CDR3 is 12 amino acids. CDR1 is SGHTA, CDR2 FQGNSA, per germline. The CDR3 sequence is CASSLPGETQYF. CDR3 nucleotide sequence: TGTGCCAGCAGCTTACCGGGAGAGACCCAGTACTTC.

This clonotype was recorded many times. The chain combines TRBV14 with TRBJ1-2; D not resolved. The germline V gene encodes CDR1 SGHDN and CDR2 FVKESK. CDR3 length: 15 amino acids. The ends were cut back, 1 base at V and 4 bases at J, with 13 bases in the middle. The CDR3 region has the DNA TGTGCCAGCAGCCAAGCCGCGGGGAAGCTCTATGGCTACACCTTC. It codes for CASSQAAGKLYGYTF.

This clonotype was counted only a few times. This chain joins TRBV10-3 and TRBJ1-2; 8 bases line up with TRBD1. Looked up from germline, CDR1 is ENHRY and CDR2 is SYGVKD. The CDR3 sequence is 14 residues long. Trimming cost V 4 bases and J 2 bases; bases outside gene matches: 3. CDR3 nucleotide sequence: TGTGCCATCAGTGCTGGGACAGGAAACTATGGCTACACCTTC. This gives the protein CAISAGTGNYGYTF.

The sample holds many counts of this clonotype. This chain uses TRBV12-3 or TRBV12-4 with TRBJ1-5; D gene uncertain. The ends were cut back, 6 bases at V and 2 bases at J, with 11 bases in the middle. This CDR3 contains 14 residues. The CDR3 region is CASSKEGGNQPQHF. For the CDR3, the DNA is TGTGCCAGCAGCAAAGAGGGCGGCAATCAGCCCCAGCATTTT.

The sample holds many counts of this clonotype. This chain connects TRBV5-1 to TRBJ1-2; weak D call: TRBD1 (5 bases). The germline CDR1 and CDR2 sequences are SGHRS and YFSETQ. The CDR3 contains 14 residues. V lost 4 bases to trimming and J lost 4 bases, with 14 bases between them. The CDR3 sequence: CASSPGGSSYGYTF. CDR3 in DNA: TGCGCCAGCAGCCCCGGGGGTTCTAGCTATGGCTACACCTTC.

V gene TRBV4-2 combines with J gene TRBJ1-1; 8 bases match TRBD1. This CDR3 has 16 amino acids. Germline CDR1 and CDR2: LGHNA and YNFKEQ. Trimming removed 1 base from V and 1 base from J; junction bases left unmatched: 5. This chain's CDR3 is CASSQGQGPGNTEAFF. CDR3 nucleotides: TGTGCCAGCAGCCAAGGACAGGGGCCGGGGAACACTGAAGCTTTCTTT.

This clonotype was seen at least ten times. V gene TRBV20-1 combines with J gene TRBJ2-5; 12 nucleotides match TRBD1. Germline lookup yields CDR1 DFQATT and CDR2 SNEGSKA (reference sequence). This CDR3 is built from 15 residues. As DNA, the CDR3 is TGCAGCGGGGGAAGGGGGACAGGGGGCTGGGAGACCCAGTACTTC. Translation gives CSGGRGTGGWETQYF.

In the case of this clonotype: A much larger clone differs by one base, so this may be a read error. The rearrangement links TRBV15 to TRBJ2-6; 11 nucleotides agree with TRBD1. CDR1 LNHNV and CDR2 YYDKDF come from the germline V gene (reference sequence). The length of the CDR3 is 17 residues. The CDR3: CVTSSGQGATGANVLTF. DNA for the CDR3: TGTGTCACCAGCAGCGGACAGGGGGCGACGGGGGCCAACGTCCTGACTTTC.

Ten or more counts support this clonotype. V usage is TRBV7-2 and J usage is TRBJ2-4; D ambiguous. The V end lost 4 bases, the J end lost 8 bases, and 9 bases lay between the germline ends. Per germline, CDR1 SGHTA and CDR2 FQGNSA. This CDR3 spans 12 amino acids. CDR3 sequence reads: CASSSTPDIQYF. In DNA, the CDR3 is TGTGCCAGCAGCTCCACTCCTGACATTCAGTACTTC.

This clonotype showed up just once. A much larger clone lies one base from this, so it may be a read error. V gene TRBV28 combines with J gene TRBJ1-5; D gene ambiguous. Looked up from germline, CDR1 is MDHEN and CDR2 is SYDVKM. The length of the CDR3 is 12 residues. The CDR3 coding sequence is TGTGACAGCAAAGGGTCGGGACAGCCCCAGCATTTT. It codes for CDSKGSGQPQHF.

This clonotype showed up many times. The rearrangement uses TRBV28 and TRBJ1-6, with 9 bases matching TRBD1. Losses at the gene ends were 7 bases for V and 4 bases for J; bases not matched to a gene: 8. There are 16 residues in the CDR3. Per germline, CDR1 MDHEN and CDR2 SYDVKM. The CDR3 coding sequence is TGTGCCAGCATCCGGACCGGACAGGGGTATAATTCACCCCTCCACTTT. It specifies CASIRTGQGYNSPLHF.

This clonotype was picked up many times. The V call is TRBV18, the J call TRBJ2-1; D perhaps matches TRBD1 (5 bases). Trimming left V 5 bases short and J 3 bases short, with 11 bases between. Looked up from germline, CDR1 is KGHSH and CDR2 is LQKENI. This CDR3 contains 14 residues. This CDR3 is CASSGAAVYNEQFF. The CDR3 nucleotides read TGTGCCAGCTCAGGGGCGGCGGTCTACAATGAGCAGTTCTTC.

About this clonotype itself: A junction boundary mismatches the germline segment, possibly from a read error. The chain carries TRBV3-1 and TRBJ1-1; 8 bases match TRBD1. The germline CDR1 and CDR2 sequences are LGHDT and YNNKEL (reference sequence). There are 17 residues in the CDR3. The CDR3, as DNA: TGTGTCAGCAGCCAACTGGGACAGGCTAGAAGGAACACTGAAGCTTTCTTT. Protein sequence: CVSSQLGQARRNTEAFF.

This clonotype was seen at least ten times. J is TRBJ2-1 and V is TRBV4-1, with 8 bases matching TRBD2. The length of the CDR3 is 17 residues. Germline loops: CDR1 MGHRA, CDR2 YSYEKL. J lost 6 bases, V lost 3 bases, and 13 bases had no gene match. CDR3 sequence: CASSHPRGLAGANEQFF. The CDR3 DNA follows: TGCGCCAGCAGCCACCCCCGAGGCCTAGCGGGTGCCAATGAGCAGTTCTTC.

This clonotype came up many times. The CDR3 sequence is CSASLAGSSYEQYF. CDR3 bases: TGCAGTGCTAGTTTGGCAGGGTCGTCCTACGAGCAGTACTTC. V gene TRBV20-1 combines with J gene TRBJ2-7; tentative D call: TRBD1 (5 bases). Trimming removed 3 bases at V and 1 base at J, with 13 bases between. CDR1 and CDR2 (germline): DFQATT, SNEGSKA (reference sequence). The CDR3 covers 14 residues.

This clonotype was found many times. The chain joins TRBV20-1 to TRBJ2-5; D possibly corresponds to TRBD1 (5 bases). Germline lookup yields CDR1 DFQATT and CDR2 SNEGSKA (reference sequence). This CDR3 region has 15 residues. Between the trimmed V and J ends, which lost 7 bases and 5 bases, there was a span of 23 bases. In nucleotides, the CDR3 is TGCAGTGGAAGCACGGCAGGGCCGGATTGGGAGACCCAGTACTTC. Its translation is CSGSTAGPDWETQYF.

This clonotype has a count of ten or more. The chain couples TRBV27 to TRBJ1-5; weak D call: TRBD1 (6 bases). Germline V gene sequence: CDR1 MNHEY, CDR2 SMNVEV (reference sequence). The CDR3 runs to 14 residues. The ends were cut back, 2 bases at V and 7 bases at J, with 12 bases in the middle. Written as DNA, the CDR3 is TGTGCCAGCAGTTTAGTAAGGGGGAGCCAGCCCCAGCATTTT. Translated, it gives CASSLVRGSQPQHF.

This clonotype was observed at least ten times. V and J are TRBV28 and TRBJ2-7, with TRBD1 identical over 9 bases. In germline, CDR1 is MDHEN, CDR2 SYDVKM. The CDR3 sequence is 17 residues long. V trimming: 6 bases; J trimming: 0 bases; junction bases outside the gene matches: 12. As DNA, the CDR3 is TGTGCCAGCAGCCATCCCGGGACAGGGAGTAGCTCCTACGAGCAGTACTTC. It specifies CASSHPGTGSSSYEQYF.

The rearrangement uses TRBV12-2 and TRBJ2-5; the table's D call, TRBD1, was not checked against the DNA. TRBV12-2 is a known pseudogene. This CDR3 is 15 amino acids long. CDR3 amino acids: CASRLGRVGVETQYF. CDR3 DNA: TGTGCAAGTCGCTTGGGCAGGGTAGGCGTGGAGACCCAGTACTTC.